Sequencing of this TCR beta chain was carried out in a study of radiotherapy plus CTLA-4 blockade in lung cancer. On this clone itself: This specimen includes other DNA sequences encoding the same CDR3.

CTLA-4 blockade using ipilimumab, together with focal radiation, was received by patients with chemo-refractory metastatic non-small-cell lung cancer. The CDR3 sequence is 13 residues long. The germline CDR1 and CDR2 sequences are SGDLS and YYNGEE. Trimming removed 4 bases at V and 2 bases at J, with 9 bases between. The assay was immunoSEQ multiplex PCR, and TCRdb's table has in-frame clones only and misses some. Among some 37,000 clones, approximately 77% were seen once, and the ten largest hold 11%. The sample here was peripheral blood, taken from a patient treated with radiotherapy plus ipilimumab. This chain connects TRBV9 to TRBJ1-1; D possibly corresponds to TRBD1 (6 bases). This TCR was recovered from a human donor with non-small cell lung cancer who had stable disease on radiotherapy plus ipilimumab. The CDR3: CASSQGPNTEAFF. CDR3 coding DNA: TGTGCCAGCAGCCAGGGGCCCAACACTGAAGCTTTCTTT. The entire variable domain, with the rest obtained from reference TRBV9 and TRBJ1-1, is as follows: DSGVTQTPKHLITATGQRVTLRCSPRSGDLSVYWYQQSLDQGLQFLIQYYNGEERAKGNILERFSAQQFPDLHSELNLSSLELGDSALYFCASSQGPNTEAFFGQGTRLTVV.